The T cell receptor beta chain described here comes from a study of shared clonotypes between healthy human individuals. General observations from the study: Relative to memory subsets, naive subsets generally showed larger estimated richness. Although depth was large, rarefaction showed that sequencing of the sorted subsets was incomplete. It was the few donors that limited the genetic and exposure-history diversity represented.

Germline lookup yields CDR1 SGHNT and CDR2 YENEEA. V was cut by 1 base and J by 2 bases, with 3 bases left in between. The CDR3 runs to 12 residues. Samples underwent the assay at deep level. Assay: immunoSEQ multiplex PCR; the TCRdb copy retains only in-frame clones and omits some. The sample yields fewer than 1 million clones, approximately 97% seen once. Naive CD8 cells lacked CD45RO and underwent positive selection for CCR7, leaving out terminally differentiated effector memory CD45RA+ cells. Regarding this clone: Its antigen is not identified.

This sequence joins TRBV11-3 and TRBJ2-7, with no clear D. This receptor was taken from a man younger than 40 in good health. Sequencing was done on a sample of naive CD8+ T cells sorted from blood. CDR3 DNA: TGTGCCAGCAGCTTAGGCGCCTACGAGCAGTACTTC. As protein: CASSLGAYEQYF.